This T cell receptor (beta chain) originates from a study of cytomegalovirus exposure and HLA in healthy donors. Whole-study results and caveats: Later analysis showed most CMV-associated TCR beta chains appearing HLA-restricted.

The CDR3 length is 14 residues. Germline V gene lookup returns CDR1 MNHEY and CDR2 SVGAGI. V dropped 6 bases and J dropped 6 bases, with 15 bases sitting between them. A multiplex PCR was run with 60 Vbeta primers and 13 Jbeta primers. The table came from immunoSEQ multiplex PCR; TCRdb's copy has only in-frame clones and leaves some out. The repertoire has around 150,000 clones, 82% of them found once; the top ten carry roughly 3.4%. This clone has more than one count but fewer than ten. Its specificity is unknown. The chain couples TRBV6-5 to TRBJ1-5; the D gene is possibly TRBD1 (6 bases). The receptor was derived from a male donor in good health and CMV-seronegative. The sequencing sample was made of PBMCs. The CDR3 coding sequence is TGTGCCAGCAGCCGCCAGGGGTTTGGTCAGCCCCAGCATTTT. It encodes CASSRQGFGQPQHF.